What follows is one T cell receptor beta chain and its context. The genes are named according to mouse. The read stops 1 residue short of the end of the CDR3; the missing end is completed from the germline J gene. V dropped 4 bases and J dropped 3 bases, with 8 bases sitting between them. CDR1 and CDR2 (germline): SNHLY, FYNGKV (reference sequence). The CDR3 spans 13 residues. Time point described: mouse harvest day 7 after allogeneic transplant. Tail vein injection delivered 10^7 T-cell-depleted bone marrow cells and 10^6 splenic CD5+ T cells. Method: immunoSEQ multiplex PCR; TCRdb's copy keeps in-frame clones and lacks some. The table includes roughly 6,000 clones, less than 55% detected once. These data come from a study of tissue T cells after allogeneic stem cell transplantation.

The sample taken for sequencing was gut tissue. This receptor was obtained from a female BALB/c mouse given C57BL/6 T cells with graft-versus-host disease after an allogeneic hematopoietic cell transplant. This chain joins TRBV3 and TRBJ2-4; perhaps TRBD2 as D (5 bases). Partial CDR3 DNA: TGTGCCAGCAGCTCCTCTGGGCAAAACACCTTGTAC. Encoded protein: CASSSSGQNTLY. The whole CDR3 is CASSSSGQNTLYF.